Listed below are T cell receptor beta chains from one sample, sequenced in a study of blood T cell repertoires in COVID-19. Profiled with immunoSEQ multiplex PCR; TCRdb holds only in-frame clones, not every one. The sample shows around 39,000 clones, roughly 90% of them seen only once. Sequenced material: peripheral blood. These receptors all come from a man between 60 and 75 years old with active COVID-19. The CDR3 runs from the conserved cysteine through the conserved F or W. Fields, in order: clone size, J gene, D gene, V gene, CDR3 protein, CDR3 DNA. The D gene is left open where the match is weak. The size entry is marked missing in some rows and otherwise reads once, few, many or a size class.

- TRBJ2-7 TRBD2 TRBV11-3 CASGMIAGVSRDEQYF TGTGCCAGTGGAATGATAGCGGGAGTTAGCCGTGACGAGCAGTACTTC
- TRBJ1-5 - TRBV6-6 CASSYPAGARFYRNQPQHF TGTGCCAGCAGCTATCCTGCAGGGGCTCGATTTTATCGCAATCAGCCCCAGCATTTT
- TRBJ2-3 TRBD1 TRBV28 CASRATGVETDTQYF TGTGCCAGCAGGGCGACAGGGGTAGAGACAGATACGCAGTATTTT
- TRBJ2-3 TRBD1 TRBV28 CASSGQGAGRTDTQYF TGTGCCAGCAGCGGACAGGGGGCCGGGAGGACAGATACGCAGTATTTT
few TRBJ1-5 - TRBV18 CASSSGANQPQHF TGTGCCAGCTCATCAGGGGCGAATCAGCCCCAGCATTTT
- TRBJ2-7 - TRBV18 CASSPDSTPTEQYF TGTGCCAGCTCACCAGACAGTACCCCTACCGAGCAGTACTTC
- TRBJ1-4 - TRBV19 CASSNAAAGEKLFF TGTGCCAGTAGTAACGCGGCAGCGGGTGAAAAACTGTTTTTT
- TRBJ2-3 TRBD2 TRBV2 CASSKLAGTGTQYF TGTGCCAGCAGTAAACTAGCGGGAACGGGTACGCAGTATTTT
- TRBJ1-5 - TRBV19 CASSIQGMGPQHF TGTGCCAGTAGTATCCAGGGGATGGGGCCCCAGCATTTT
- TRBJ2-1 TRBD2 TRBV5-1 CASSPQILAGAYNEQFF TGCGCCAGCAGCCCCCAAATTCTAGCGGGAGCCTACAATGAGCAGTTCTTC
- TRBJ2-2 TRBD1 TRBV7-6 CASSSGTGVAGELFF TGTGCCAGCAGCTCCGGGACAGGGGTTGCCGGGGAGCTGTTTTTT
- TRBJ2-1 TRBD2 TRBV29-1 CSVKAGGSGSNEQFF TGCAGCGTCAAAGCGGGCGGGAGTGGGTCCAATGAGCAGTTCTTC
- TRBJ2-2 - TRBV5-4 CASSRERLGNTGELFF TGTGCCAGCAGTCGAGAAAGACTAGGGAACACCGGGGAGCTGTTTTTT
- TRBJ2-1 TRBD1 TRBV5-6 CASSLTPTGINEQFF TGTGCCAGCAGCCTGACCCCGACAGGGATCAATGAGCAGTTCTTC